This T cell receptor beta chain was documented in a study of T cells and Merkel cell carcinoma outcomes (dated by TCRdb to 2018 to 2020). About the study as a whole: The study examined the tumor T-cell repertoire together with T-cell density as predictors of clinical outcome in patients with Merkel cell carcinoma. General conclusions and limits of the study: T-cell repertoire features combined with T-cell density were reported to predict clinical outcomes in Merkel cell carcinoma patients.

The CDR3 starts with the cysteine, ends with the phenylalanine, and has 13 residues. The entry retains the CDR3 DNA only, 39 bases that are in frame from base 1. Via the germline V gene (reference sequence), CDR1 is SGHNT and CDR2 YYREEE. V trim: 3 bases; J trim: 6 bases; unmatched bases: 6. The method was the immunoSEQ multiplex PCR assay. Drawn from immuneACCESS, this table holds only the in-frame rearrangements with V and J called that TCRdb kept. Clones are partly lost; checked studies trace under half to an unresolved V gene and leave the rest unexplained. This sample gives some 15,000 clones in total; about four fifths of them show up just once. In total, the top ten clones hold 9% of the sample. The samples were taken from patients with Merkel cell carcinoma. About this clone itself: No cognate antigen has been identified for it. No clone much larger than this one lies a single base away; base qualities are absent.

The chain couples TRBV5-4 to TRBJ2-7; the central 7 bases match TRBD2. Specimen: tumor tissue from Merkel cell carcinoma. The TCR comes from a human donor with Merkel cell carcinoma. The CDR3 here reads CASSYSGSLEQYF. The DNA sequence reads TGTGCCAGCAGCTATAGCGGGTCCCTCGAGCAGTACTTC.